A single sample gave rise to the 28 T cell receptor beta chains below, sequenced in a study of regulatory T cells in long-lasting Graves disease. HTBI primers from iRepertoire and Arm-PCR of CDR3 regions yielded the TCR beta libraries. TCRdb used MiXCR to reprocess the multiplex PCR reads, holding one entry per CDR3 protein. Among 200,000 to 250,000 distinct CDR3 sequences listed, 20% to 25% were seen once. Sample time point: newly diagnosed GD, antithyroid drugs for less than 3 months. Scientists built the TCR library using RNA that was extracted from PBMCs. The specimen was peripheral blood mononuclear cells (PBMCs), collected at new diagnosis, from a patient treated with antithyroid drugs. The receptors were gathered from a female donor with Graves disease.

This clonotype was observed many times. V gene TRBV20-1 combines with J gene TRBJ2-6; D not certain. Germline assignment: CDR1 DFQATT and CDR2 SNEGSKA (reference sequence). Trimming took 5 bases from V and 4 from J, leaving 3 bases between them. The CDR3 has 11 residues. The CDR3 region has the DNA TGCAGTGCTTCCGGGGCCAACGTCCTGACTTTC. Protein: CSASGANVLTF.

This clonotype was seen many times. The chain is built from TRBV5-6 and TRBJ1-1, with TRBD1 matching over 11 bases. CDR3 size: 17 residues. Trimming removed 5 bases from V and 3 bases from J; junction bases left unmatched: 12. The germline CDR1 and CDR2 sequences are SGHDT and YYEEEE. Written as DNA, the CDR3 is TGTGCCAGCAGTTGGCTAAGGGGACAGGGGGTACACACTGAAGCTTTCTTT. Its protein is CASSWLRGQGVHTEAFF. Drawing the rest from reference TRBV5-6 and TRBJ1-1, the complete variable domain is DAGVTQSPTHLIKTRGQQVTLRCSPKSGHDTVSWYQQALGQGPQFIFQYYEEEERQRGNFPDRFSGHQFPNYSSELNVNALLLGDSALYLCASSWLRGQGVHTEAFFGQGTRLTVV.

Concerning this clonotype itself: A far larger clone is a single base away, which makes a read error likely. The chain couples TRBV3-1 to TRBJ1-1; a weak D match, TRBD1 (6 bases). V was shortened by 8 bases and J by 7 bases, with 17 bases between the two germline ends. CDR3 length: 13 residues. CDR1 is LGHDT and CDR2 is YNNKEL in the germline V gene (reference sequence). Here the CDR3 DNA reads TGTGCCAGCTCACCACTGGGACAAGTTGAAGCTTTCTTT. The encoded protein is CASSPLGQVEAFF.

To note about this clonotype: Just one base apart from a much larger clone, this may be a read error. The chain has TRBV2 and TRBJ2-3, with D hard to call. This CDR3 comprises 17 residues. The ends were cut back, 8 bases at V and 0 bases at J, with 21 bases in the middle. Germline V CDR1 and CDR2: SNHLY, FYNNEI. The CDR3 sequence is CASSPRLSSSSTDTQYF. CDR3 nucleotide sequence: TGTGCCAGCTCACCTCGTCTTTCCAGCAGTAGCACAGATACGCAGTATTTT.

This clonotype showed up many times. The rearrangement uses TRBV19 and TRBJ2-1; 7 bases agree with TRBD1. With V trimmed by 4 bases and J by 0 bases, 6 bases remained unmatched. CDR3 length: 16 amino acids. Germline V gives CDR1 LNHDA, CDR2 SQIVND (reference sequence). This CDR3 reads CASSTRDRSSYNEQFF. As DNA, the CDR3 is TGTGCCAGTAGTACACGGGACAGAAGCTCCTACAATGAGCAGTTCTTC.

The chain uses TRBV6-2 or TRBV6-3 and TRBJ1-5; possibly TRBD1 for D (6 bases). Trimming pared 7 bases from V and 2 bases from J, leaving 21 bases between. CDR1 is MNHEY and CDR2 is SVGEGT in the germline V gene. CDR3 length: 17 residues. CDR3 residues: CASIAQAYRDGNQPQHF. CDR3 coding DNA: TGTGCCAGCATTGCCCAAGCGTACAGGGATGGCAATCAGCCCCAGCATTTT.

Comment on this clonotype: A far larger clone is just one base off, so this is likely a read error. The chain links TRBV7-3 to TRBJ2-1; no reliable D call. The J call may be mistaken, given a closer DNA end match to TRBJ2-5. There are 13 residues in the CDR3. Germline V gene lookup returns CDR1 SGHTA and CDR2 FQGTGA. The CDR3 DNA reads as TGTGCCAGCAGCTACCCGAGATGGGAGACCCAGTACTTC. It translates to CASSYPRWETQYF.

This clonotype was observed many times. This chain links TRBV4-1 with TRBJ1-1; D gene uncertain. Germline assignment: CDR1 MGHRA and CDR2 YSYEKL. V was cut by 3 bases and J by 0 bases, with 5 bases left in between. The CDR3 has 13 residues. The CDR3, as DNA: TGCGCCAGCAGCCAGGAGCTGAACACTGAAGCTTTCTTT. Translating it yields CASSQELNTEAFF.

This clonotype has a count of ten or more. The chain joins TRBV7-2 to TRBJ2-7; 11 bases line up with TRBD2. CDR3 length: 16 residues. Germline V gene sequence: CDR1 SGHTA, CDR2 FQGNSA. V was pared by 1 base and J by 2 bases, with 4 bases of the junction left unmatched. In DNA, the CDR3 is TGTGCCAGCAGCTTAGTGGGACTAGCGGCGACCTACGAGCAGTACTTC. Protein sequence: CASSLVGLAATYEQYF.

There are many counts of this clonotype. The chain joins TRBV11-3 to TRBJ2-7; D may be TRBD1 or TRBD2 (5 bases each). Germline CDR1 and CDR2: SGHNT and YENEEA. Trimming removed 4 bases from V and 6 bases from J, with 19 bases in between. This CDR3 contains 15 residues. CDR3 sequence reads: CASSSFGTELREQYF. In nucleotides, the CDR3 is TGTGCCAGCAGCTCTTTCGGGACCGAGCTACGCGAGCAGTACTTC.

This clonotype appeared many times. V usage is TRBV7-2 and J usage is TRBJ2-6; 9 positions agree with TRBD2. The germline V gene has CDR1 SGHTA and CDR2 FQGNSA. With V trimmed by 0 bases and J by 0 bases, 6 bases remained unmatched. The CDR3 runs 19 residues. The CDR3 sequence: CASSLAPSGEVSGANVLTF. In DNA form, the CDR3 reads TGTGCCAGCAGCTTAGCCCCTAGCGGGGAAGTCTCTGGGGCCAACGTCCTGACTTTC. The entire variable domain, with the rest obtained from reference TRBV7-2 and TRBJ2-6, is as follows: GAGVSQSPSNKVTEKGKDVELRCDPISGHTALYWYRQSLGQGLEFLIYFQGNSAPDKSGLPSDRFSAERTGGSVSTLTIQRTQQEDSAVYLCASSLAPSGEVSGANVLTFGAGSRLTVL.

In its sample, this clonotype was seen many times. This sequence joins TRBV20-1 and TRBJ1-2; TRBD1 matches at 9 bases. The V gene end was trimmed by 0 bases and the J gene end by 8 bases; junction bases not matched to a gene: 7. The CDR3 covers 14 residues. Germline V gives CDR1 DFQATT, CDR2 SNEGSKA (reference sequence). The CDR3 nucleotides are TGCAGTGCTAGAGATGGAACAGGGGGCGGAGGCTACACCTTC. Translating it yields CSARDGTGGGGYTF.

V is TRBV11-3 and J is TRBJ1-2; D is undetermined. The CDR3 sequence is 14 residues long. V lost 1 base and J lost 7, with 13 bases in between. Per the germline V gene, CDR1 is SGHNT and CDR2 is YENEEA. The CDR3 region has the DNA TGTGCCAGCAGCTTAGTTCTTGGAGAAAGTGGCTACACCTTC. Translation: CASSLVLGESGYTF.

Turning to this clonotype: A single base separates this from a much larger clone, so it may be a read error. The V call is TRBV5-4, the J call TRBJ1-5; maybe TRBD1 (6 bases). Germline lookup yields CDR1 SGHNT and CDR2 YYREEE (reference sequence). Deletions cut 4 bases from V and 9 bases from J, with 17 bases between. This CDR3 spans 14 amino acids. This CDR3 reads CASSIQGIERPQHF. The CDR3 nucleotides read TGTGCCAGCAGCATACAGGGCATTGAACGGCCCCAGCATTTT. The full variable domain, its missing parts supplied by reference TRBV5-4 and TRBJ1-5, is ETGVTQSPTHLIKTRGQQVTLRCSSQSGHNTVSWYQQALGQGPQFIFQYYREEENGRGNFPPRFSGLQFPNYSSELNVNALELDDSALYLCASSIQGIERPQHFGDGTRLSIL.

Details on this clonotype: Since a much larger clone is just one base distant, this may be a read error. Here the CDR3 omits its conserved ending phenylalanine or tryptophan, so a read error is the likely source. The J gene is TRBJ1-4, the V gene TRBV6-2 or TRBV6-3; 7 bases are shared with TRBD1. Trimming took 6 bases from V and 3 from J; bases not matched to a gene: 7. Germline V gene lookup returns CDR1 MNHEY and CDR2 SVGEGT. This CDR3 contains 15 residues. The CDR3 DNA follows: TGTGCCAGCAGCCTACAACAGGGGTCTAATGAAAAACTGTTTCTT. Translation: CASSLQQGSNEKLFL.

This clonotype was detected only a few times. The chain links TRBV3-1 to TRBJ2-3; D may match TRBD1 or TRBD2 (5 bases each). The CDR3 contains 14 residues. V was shortened by 0 bases and J by 3 bases, with 7 bases between the two germline ends. Germline-derived CDR1 and CDR2 are LGHDT and YNNKEL (reference sequence). The CDR3 DNA sequence: TGTGCCAGCAGCCAAGAGGGGGTTACAGATACGCAGTATTTT. Translated, it gives CASSQEGVTDTQYF.

The chain combines TRBV6-1 with TRBJ2-5; no clear D gene. CDR3 size: 16 residues. V shed 6 bases and J shed 2 bases, with 19 bases lying between them. Germline V gene sequence: CDR1 MNHNS, CDR2 SASEGT. The CDR3 DNA reads TGTGCCAGCAGGGCTAACCCACGAAGGTTTCAAGAGACCCAGTACTTC. Its protein is CASRANPRRFQETQYF.

Ten or more counts support this clonotype. CDR3 bases: TGTGCCAGCAGCACTACTAGCGAGCGGGGTGAGCAGTTCTTC. Translating gives CASSTTSERGEQFF. The chain employs TRBV11-3 and TRBJ2-1; 7 nucleotides match TRBD2. This CDR3 is built from 14 residues. Germline V gene data show CDR1 as SGHNT and CDR2 as YENEEA. V lost 5 bases, J lost 9 bases, and 10 bases stayed unmatched.

Many counts were recorded for this clonotype. The chain has TRBV20-1 and TRBJ2-4; either TRBD1 or TRBD2 may supply D (5 bases each). CDR3 length: 13 residues. V shed 5 bases and J shed 16 bases, with 24 bases lying between them. Germline values: CDR1 DFQATT, CDR2 SNEGSKA (reference sequence). CDR3 DNA: TGCAGTGCTGTAGATCCCTCCGGGACGCAAGGATACTTC. The encoded protein is CSAVDPSGTQGYF.

J is TRBJ1-6 and V is TRBV3-1, with 7 bases identical to TRBD1. CDR3 length: 15 residues. Germline CDR1 is LGHDT and CDR2 is YNNKEL (reference sequence). V dropped 4 bases and J dropped 6; count of bases not matched to a gene: 6. DNA of the CDR3: TGTGCCAGCAGCCCGGGACAGCCGGCTAATTCACCCCTCCACTTT. Amino acids: CASSPGQPANSPLHF.

V gene TRBV19 combines with J gene TRBJ2-2; D ambiguous. Germline assignment: CDR1 LNHDA and CDR2 SQIVND (reference sequence). The CDR3 is 15 residues long. V dropped 5 bases and J dropped 6 bases, with 16 bases sitting between them. The CDR3 DNA sequence: TGTGCCAGTAGTTTGTCCAAACGGAATGCCGGGGAGCTGTTTTTT. Residues: CASSLSKRNAGELFF.

The rearrangement joins TRBV29-1 to TRBJ1-3; D is undetermined. This CDR3 has 14 residues. Trimming took off 6 bases at V and 0 bases at J, with 12 bases between the two ends. From germline, CDR1 is SQVTM and CDR2 ANQGSEA. The CDR3, as DNA: TGCAGCGTGACAAAAGCAGGCTCTGGAAACACCATATATTTT. Amino acids: CSVTKAGSGNTIYF.

This clonotype was counted ten times or more. The rearrangement uses TRBV6-1 and TRBJ2-7; D is unresolved. CDR3 size: 12 residues. Germline V gene sequence: CDR1 MNHNS, CDR2 SASEGT. V lost 2 bases and J lost 4, with 6 bases in between. The CDR3, as DNA: TGTGCCAGCAGTGAATCTCAATACGAGCAGTACTTC. This codes for CASSESQYEQYF.

This clonotype has at least ten counts. J is TRBJ1-1 and V is TRBV10-3; D gene unclear. Germline-derived CDR1 and CDR2 are ENHRY and SYGVKD. The CDR3 totals 13 residues. Between the trimmed V and J ends, which lost 2 bases and 11 bases, there was a span of 15 bases. Written as DNA, the CDR3 is TGTGCCATCAGTGAGATCGAGCGGTCGAAGGCTTTCTTT. Protein sequence: CAISEIERSKAFF.

The table lists this clonotype with many counts. The chain is built from TRBV12-3 or TRBV12-4 and TRBJ1-4, with D uncertain. Trimming shortened V by 2 bases and J by 3 bases, and 10 bases separated the two germline ends. CDR3 length equals 15 residues. In nucleotides, the CDR3 is TGTGCCAGCAGTTTACTGGGTCATGCTAATGAAAAACTGTTTTTT. Its protein is CASSLLGHANEKLFF.

This clonotype has ten or more counts. The chain has TRBV5-1 and TRBJ2-1, with TRBD2 identical over 8 bases. V lost 4 bases and J lost 7; bases outside the gene matches: 10. Germline values: CDR1 SGHRS, CDR2 YFSETQ. There are 15 residues in the CDR3. CDR3 nucleotides: TGCGCCAGCAGCCCACAATCGGCGGGGGGTAATGAGCAGTTCTTC. Translating gives CASSPQSAGGNEQFF. Looking up the rest from reference TRBV5-1 and TRBJ2-1 gives the full variable domain: KAGVTQTPRYLIKTRGQQVTLSCSPISGHRSVSWYQQTPGQGLQFLFEYFSETQRNKGNFPGRFSGRQFSNSRSEMNVSTLELGDSALYLCASSPQSAGGNEQFFGPGTRLTVL.

This clonotype occurred many times. The chain links TRBV4-1 to TRBJ2-5; the match to TRBD2 covers 14 bases. This CDR3 region has 17 residues. Germline lookup yields CDR1 MGHRA and CDR2 YSYEKL. Trimming removed 2 bases from V and 3 bases from J; junction bases left unmatched: 5. CDR3 sequence reads: CASSQLPTSGGEETQYF. The CDR3 DNA sequence: TGCGCCAGCAGCCAACTACCGACTAGCGGGGGGGAAGAGACCCAGTACTTC.

This clonotype was recorded many times. This sequence joins TRBV20-1 and TRBJ2-7; no reliable D call. CDR3 length: 13 residues. V was trimmed by 3 bases and J by 4 bases, leaving 13 bases between them. Germline V lookup: CDR1 DFQATT, CDR2 SNEGSKA (reference sequence). In nucleotides, the CDR3 is TGCAGTGCTAGTGGGCAGTTAGATTACGAGCAGTACTTC. Encoded protein: CSASGQLDYEQYF.